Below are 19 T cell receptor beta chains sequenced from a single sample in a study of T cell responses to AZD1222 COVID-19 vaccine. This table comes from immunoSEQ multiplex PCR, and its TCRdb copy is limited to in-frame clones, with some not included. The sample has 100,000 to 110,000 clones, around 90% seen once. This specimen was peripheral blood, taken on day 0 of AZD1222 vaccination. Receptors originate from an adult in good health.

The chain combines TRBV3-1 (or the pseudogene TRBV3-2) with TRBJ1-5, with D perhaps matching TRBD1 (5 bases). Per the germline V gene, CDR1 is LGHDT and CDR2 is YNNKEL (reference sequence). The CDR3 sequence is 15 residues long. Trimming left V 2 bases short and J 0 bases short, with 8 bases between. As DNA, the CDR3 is TGTGCCAGCAGCCAACAGGGAGCTAGCAATCAGCCCCAGCATTTT. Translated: CASSQQGASNQPQHF.

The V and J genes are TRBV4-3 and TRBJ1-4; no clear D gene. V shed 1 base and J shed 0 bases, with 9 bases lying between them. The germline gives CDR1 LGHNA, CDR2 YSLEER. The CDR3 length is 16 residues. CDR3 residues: CASSQALRATNEKLFF. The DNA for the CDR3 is TGCGCCAGCAGCCAAGCGTTAAGGGCAACTAATGAAAAACTGTTTTTT.

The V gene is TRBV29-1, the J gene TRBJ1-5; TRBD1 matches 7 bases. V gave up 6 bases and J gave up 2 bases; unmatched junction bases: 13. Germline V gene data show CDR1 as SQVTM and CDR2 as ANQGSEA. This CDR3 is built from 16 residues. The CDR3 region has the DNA TGCAGCGTGAGACGATCTCCCAGGGGGGGCAATCAGCCCCAGCATTTT. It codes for CSVRRSPRGGNQPQHF.

Written as DNA, the CDR3 is TGTGCCAGCAGTTTAATGTCCAGGTCTTCCTCCTACGAGCAGTACTTC. Amino acid sequence: CASSLMSRSSSYEQYF. This chain uses TRBV27 with TRBJ2-7, with D unresolved. CDR3 length equals 16 residues. Trimming stripped 2 bases from V and 0 bases from J, with 14 bases between. Per the germline V gene, CDR1 is MNHEY and CDR2 is SMNVEV (reference sequence).

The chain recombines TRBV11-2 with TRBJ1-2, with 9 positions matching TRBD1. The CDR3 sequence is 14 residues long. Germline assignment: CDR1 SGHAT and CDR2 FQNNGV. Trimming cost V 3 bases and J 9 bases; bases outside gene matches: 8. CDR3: CASSLDRGRWSYTF. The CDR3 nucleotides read TGTGCCAGCAGCTTGGACAGGGGACGATGGAGCTACACCTTC. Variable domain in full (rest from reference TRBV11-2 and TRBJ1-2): EAGVAQSPRYKIIEKRQSVAFWCNPISGHATLYWYQQILGQGPKLLIQFQNNGVVDDSQLPKDRFSAERLKGVDSTLKIQPAKLEDSAVYLCASSLDRGRWSYTFGSGTRLTVV.

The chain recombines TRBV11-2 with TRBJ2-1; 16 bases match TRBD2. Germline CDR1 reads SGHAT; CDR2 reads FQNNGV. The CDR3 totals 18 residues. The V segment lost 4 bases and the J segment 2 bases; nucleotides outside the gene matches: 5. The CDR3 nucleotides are TGTGCCAGCAGCTCCGGGACTAGCGGGAGGGGGACCTACAATGAGCAGTTCTTC. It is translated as CASSSGTSGRGTYNEQFF.

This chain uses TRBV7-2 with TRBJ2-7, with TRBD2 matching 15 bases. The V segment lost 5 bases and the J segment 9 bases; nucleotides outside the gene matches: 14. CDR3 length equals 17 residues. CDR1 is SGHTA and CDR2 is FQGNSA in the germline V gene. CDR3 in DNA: TGTGCCAGCAGCCCCGGACTAGCGGGAGGGCCGGCCTCCGGGCAGTACTTC. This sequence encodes CASSPGLAGGPASGQYF.

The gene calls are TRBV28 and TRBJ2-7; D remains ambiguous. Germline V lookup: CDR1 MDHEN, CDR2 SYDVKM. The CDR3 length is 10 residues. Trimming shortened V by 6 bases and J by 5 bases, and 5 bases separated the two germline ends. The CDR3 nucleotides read TGTGCCAGCAGCGGCAACGAGCAGTACTTC. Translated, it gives CASSGNEQYF.

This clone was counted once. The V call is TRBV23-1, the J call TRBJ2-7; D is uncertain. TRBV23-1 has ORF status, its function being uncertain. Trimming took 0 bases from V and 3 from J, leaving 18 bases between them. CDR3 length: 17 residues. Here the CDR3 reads CASSQSGWPAVFYEQYF. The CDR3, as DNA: TGCGCCAGCAGTCAATCGGGGTGGCCAGCCGTGTTCTACGAGCAGTACTTC.

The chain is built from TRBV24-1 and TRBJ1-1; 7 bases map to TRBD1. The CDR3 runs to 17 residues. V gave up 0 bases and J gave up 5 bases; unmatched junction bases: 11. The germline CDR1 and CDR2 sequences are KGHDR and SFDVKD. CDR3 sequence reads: CATSDLTLRQGETEAFF. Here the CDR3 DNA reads TGTGCCACCAGTGATTTGACTCTGAGGCAGGGGGAGACTGAAGCTTTCTTT.

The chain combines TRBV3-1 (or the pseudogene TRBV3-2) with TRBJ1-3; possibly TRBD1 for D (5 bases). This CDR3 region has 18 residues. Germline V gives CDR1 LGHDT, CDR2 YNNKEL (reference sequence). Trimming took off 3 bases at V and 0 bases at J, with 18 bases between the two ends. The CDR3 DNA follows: TGTGCCAGCAGCCAGCCCGCGACAGCCAGCTTCTCTGGAAACACCATATATTTT. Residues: CASSQPATASFSGNTIYF.

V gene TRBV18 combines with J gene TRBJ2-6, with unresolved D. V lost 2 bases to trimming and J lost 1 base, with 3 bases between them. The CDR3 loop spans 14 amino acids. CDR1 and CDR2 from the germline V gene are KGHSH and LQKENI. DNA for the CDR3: TGTGCCAGCTCACCAGGGTCTGGGGCCAACGTCCTGACTTTC. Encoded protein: CASSPGSGANVLTF.

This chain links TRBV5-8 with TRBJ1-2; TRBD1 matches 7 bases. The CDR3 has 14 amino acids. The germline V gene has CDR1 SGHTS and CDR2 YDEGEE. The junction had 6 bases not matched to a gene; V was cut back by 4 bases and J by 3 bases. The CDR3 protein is CASSPTGLDYGYTF. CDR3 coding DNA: TGTGCCAGCAGCCCGACAGGGTTAGACTATGGCTACACCTTC.

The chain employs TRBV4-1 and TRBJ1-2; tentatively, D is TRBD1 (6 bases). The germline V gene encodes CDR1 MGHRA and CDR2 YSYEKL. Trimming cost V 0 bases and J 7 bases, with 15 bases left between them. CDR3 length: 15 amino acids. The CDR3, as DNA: TGCGCCAGCAGCCAAGATCACGGCAGGGGATTTGGCTACACCTTC. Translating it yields CASSQDHGRGFGYTF.

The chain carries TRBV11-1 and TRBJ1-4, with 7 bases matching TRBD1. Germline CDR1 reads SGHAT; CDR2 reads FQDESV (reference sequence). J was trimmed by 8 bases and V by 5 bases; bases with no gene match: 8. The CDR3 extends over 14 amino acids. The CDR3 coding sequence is TGTGCCAGCAGCCCCGACAGGGTGGACGAAAAACTGTTTTTT. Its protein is CASSPDRVDEKLFF.

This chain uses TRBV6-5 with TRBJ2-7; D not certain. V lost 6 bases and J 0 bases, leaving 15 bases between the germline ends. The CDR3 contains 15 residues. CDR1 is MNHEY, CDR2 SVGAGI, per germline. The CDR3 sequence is CASRAGPYSSYEQYF. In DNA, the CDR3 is TGTGCCAGCAGAGCCGGACCCTACAGCTCCTACGAGCAGTACTTC.

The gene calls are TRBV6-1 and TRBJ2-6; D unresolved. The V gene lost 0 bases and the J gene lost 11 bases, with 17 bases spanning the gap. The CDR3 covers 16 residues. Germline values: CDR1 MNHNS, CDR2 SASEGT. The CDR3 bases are TGTGCCAGCAGTGAAGCAGATGGATACTTAGGCGACGTCCTGACTTTC. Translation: CASSEADGYLGDVLTF.

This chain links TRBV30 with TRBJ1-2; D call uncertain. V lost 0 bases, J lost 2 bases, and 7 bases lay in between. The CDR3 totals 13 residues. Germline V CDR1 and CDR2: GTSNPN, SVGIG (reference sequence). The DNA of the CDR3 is TGTGCCTGGAGTGTGGCGGTAAACTATGGCTACACCTTC. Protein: CAWSVAVNYGYTF.

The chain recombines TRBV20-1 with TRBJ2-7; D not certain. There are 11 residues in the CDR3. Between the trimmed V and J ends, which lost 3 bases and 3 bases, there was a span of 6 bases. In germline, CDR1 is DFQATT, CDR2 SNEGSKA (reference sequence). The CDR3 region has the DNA TGCAGTGCTAGGATTAACTACGAGCAGTACTTC. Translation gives CSARINYEQYF.